A selection of T cell receptor beta chains follows, all from one sample in a study of blood T cell repertoires in COVID-19. Data came from immunoSEQ multiplex PCR; TCRdb stores just in-frame clones and leaves some out. The repertoire holds 150,000 to 200,000 clones, with 70% to 85% as singletons. The sample was peripheral blood. The receptors derive from an elderly woman with acute or convalescent COVID-19. CDR3s include the opening cysteine and the closing phenylalanine or tryptophan. Each record gives: J gene, V gene, D gene, clone size, CDR3 protein, CDR3 DNA. The D gene is left open where the match is weak. A clone size is listed for some rows: how often the clone was seen (once, few, many), or a class if it is expanded.

>TRBJ1-5|TRBV27|TRBD1|-
CASSLEGARGGNQPQHF
TGTGCCAGCAGTTTAGAGGGGGCGAGAGGGGGCAATCAGCCCCAGCATTTT
>TRBJ2-5|TRBV12-3/TRBV12-4|TRBD2|-
CASGSGRGETQYF
TGTGCCAGCGGTAGCGGGAGAGGCGAGACCCAGTACTTC
>TRBJ1-3|TRBV5-1|-|-
CASSLGTVPSGNTIYF
TGCGCCAGCAGCTTGGGGACAGTACCCTCTGGAAACACCATATATTTT
>TRBJ1-3|TRBV5-4|-|-
CASSLAGGVSGNTIYF
TGTGCCAGCAGCTTGGCCGGCGGCGTCTCTGGAAACACCATATATTTT
>TRBJ2-3|TRBV3-1/TRBV3-2|TRBD2|-
CASSLRGNTQYF
TGTGCCAGCAGCCTGCGGGGGAATACGCAGTATTTT
>TRBJ2-5|TRBV5-6|TRBD2|-
CASSSGLAGETQYF
TGTGCCAGCAGCTCTGGACTAGCGGGAGAGACCCAGTACTTC
>TRBJ1-5|TRBV6-1|-|-
CASSEDASPRGNQPQHF
TGTGCCAGCAGTGAAGATGCTTCCCCTCGGGGCAATCAGCCCCAGCATTTT
>TRBJ1-4|TRBV6-5|-|few
CASRNIATNEKLFF
TGTGCCAGCAGAAACATTGCAACTAATGAAAAACTGTTTTTT
>TRBJ1-4|TRBV6-6|-|-
CASSSWLTNEKLFF
TGTGCCAGCAGTTCGTGGCTAACTAATGAAAAACTGTTTTTT
>TRBJ2-1|TRBV2|TRBD2|-
CASRAVAGGPNEQFF
TGTGCCAGCAGAGCAGTAGCGGGAGGGCCAAATGAGCAGTTCTTC
>TRBJ1-6|TRBV27|TRBD1|-
CASSLSPPLGGGLSPLHF
TGTGCCAGCAGTTTATCTCCGCCTTTAGGAGGGGGCCTTTCACCCCTCCACTTT
>TRBJ2-2|TRBV7-9|TRBD2|-
CASSVAGGFTGELFF
TGTGCCAGCAGCGTAGCGGGAGGTTTCACCGGGGAGCTGTTTTTT
>TRBJ2-3|TRBV5-1|TRBD1|many
CASSLGQGEDTQYF
TGCGCCAGCAGCTTGGGACAGGGAGAGGATACGCAGTATTTT
>TRBJ2-7|TRBV7-5|-|-
CVRSLVGLGDEQYF
TGTGTCAGAAGCTTAGTCGGACTAGGAGACGAGCAGTACTTC
>TRBJ1-1|TRBV10-3|TRBD1|-
CAISEDRAYTEAFF
TGTGCCATCAGTGAGGACAGGGCCTACACTGAAGCTTTCTTT
>TRBJ2-1|TRBV18|-|-
CASSPARDNEQFF
TGTGCCAGCTCACCAGCACGGGACAACGAGCAGTTCTTC
>TRBJ1-4|TRBV5-6|TRBD1|-
CASSFGDRGSEKLFF
TGTGCCAGCAGCTTCGGGGACAGGGGCTCTGAAAAACTGTTTTTT
>TRBJ2-7|TRBV12-5|-|-
CASGPTAHGVDRYF
TGTGCTAGTGGTCCAACTGCACACGGGGTGGATCGGTACTTC
>TRBJ2-1|TRBV5-4|TRBD2|few
CASRLAGDVTYNEQFF
TGTGCCAGCAGGCTAGCGGGAGATGTCACCTACAATGAGCAGTTCTTC
>TRBJ2-2|TRBV19|TRBD1|once
CASSISRGRFTGELFF
TGTGCCAGTAGTATTTCCAGGGGGCGGTTCACCGGGGAGCTGTTTTTT
>TRBJ2-5|TRBV2|-|-
CAGERDQETQYF
TGTGCCGGTGAGCGGGACCAAGAGACCCAGTACTTC
>TRBJ1-2|TRBV2|TRBD1|-
CASSPDRSYGYTF
TGTGCCAGCAGTCCGGACAGGAGCTATGGCTACACCTTC
>TRBJ2-6|TRBV5-1|-|-
CASHTGSAGANVLTF
TGCGCCAGTCACACAGGGTCGGCTGGGGCCAACGTCCTGACTTTC
>TRBJ2-7|TRBV18|TRBD2|few
CASSPLAGEEGAYEQYF
TGTGCCAGCTCACCCCTAGCGGGAGAGGAGGGGGCCTACGAGCAGTACTTC
>TRBJ1-1|TRBV10-3|TRBD1|-
CAISERTGDTEAFF
TGTGCCATCAGTGAAAGGACAGGGGACACTGAAGCTTTCTTT
>TRBJ1-1|TRBV10-3|-|-
CAISDLGEGRVTEAFF
TGTGCCATCAGTGACCTCGGGGAAGGACGAGTGACTGAAGCTTTCTTT
>TRBJ1-5|TRBV9|TRBD1|few
CASSEGQLNQPQHF
TGTGCCAGCAGCGAGGGACAGCTTAATCAGCCCCAGCATTTT